This T cell receptor (beta chain) was captured in a study of shared clonotypes between healthy human individuals. Deep-level settings were used for running the assay. Authors' analysis steps: ImmunoSEQ output held junction-only sequences without quality scores, so filtering differed. This table comes from immunoSEQ multiplex PCR, and its TCRdb copy is limited to in-frame clones, with some not included. Clonal size and the V and J genes are those of that table, whereas D and trimming came from the DNA. The sample has 2 million to 3 million clones; approximately 94% are singletons. The CDR3 extends over 14 amino acids. V dropped 6 bases and J dropped 2 bases, with 13 bases sitting between them. Germline assignment: CDR1 MNHNS and CDR2 SASEGT. The healthy adult donors were HIV-negative and reported no recent acute infections or vaccinations. Negatively enriched CD4+ T cells were divided by CD45RA into naive and memory.

This clonotype originated in a man aged 18 to 30 in good health. Some clones in this sample may be carry-over from other donors' samples. The chain employs TRBV6-1 and TRBJ2-5; D is uncertain. The specimen was naive CD4+ T cells from PBMCs. Regarding subset: CD45RA+ positively selected. Here the CDR3 reads CASSRRPPQETQYF. The CDR3 coding sequence is TGTGCCAGCAGCAGGCGACCACCTCAAGAGACCCAGTACTTC.